The clone carrying this TCR beta chain has only one observation. The V gene lost 8 bases and the J gene lost 3 bases, with 14 bases spanning the gap. The CDR3 consists of 13 residues. Germline CDR1 reads SSHAT; CDR2 reads FNYEAQ (reference sequence). The data originate from a study of Ad26.COV2.S vaccination and SARS-CoV-2 variants. Study overall: Once, or twice with 56 days between doses, Ad26.COV2.S was given intramuscularly.

Produced via immunoSEQ multiplex PCR; TCRdb's table is partial and in-frame only. The repertoire holds about 480,000 clones, with 70% to 90% as singletons. Treatment indicated: roughly 18 received Ad26.COV2.S at low or high dose, single or two shots; a few received placebo; per-sample allocation not given. The study sampled participants on day 63 after the first vaccine or placebo injection. Recruitment in Boston yielded a donor of adult age, 18-55 years. This clonotype was sampled from a person aged 18-65 years who received the Ad26.COV2.S COVID-19 vaccine or a placebo. This chain uses TRBV7-7 with TRBJ2-7; D is ambiguous. The sample consisted of peripheral blood, taken in a trial of Ad26.COV2.S vaccine versus placebo. The CDR3 DNA reads TGTGCCAGCTCCTTACGACAAGGCTACGAGCAGTACTTC. Residues: CASSLRQGYEQYF.